This T cell receptor (beta chain) was recorded in a study of long-term antiretroviral therapy in people with HIV. Study-wide findings and caveats: Pre-ART expanded clones dominated the repertoire at every time point. ART adherence, viral resistance and therapy changes went undocumented.

Running of the v3.0 immunoSEQ assay took place at survey level. Here immunoSEQ multiplex PCR was the method, and the copy in TCRdb shows in-frame clones only, minus some. Of 45,000 or so clones detected, 94% appear once; the ten largest clones hold around 2.1%. Details on this clone: Its antigen remains unknown.

The CDR3 totals 13 residues. CDR1 SGHRS and CDR2 YFSETQ come from the germline V gene. V was trimmed by 4 bases and J by 5 bases, leaving 12 bases between them. The cryopreserved samples used held roughly 0.85-10 million PBMC prior to extraction of DNA. V usage is TRBV5-1 and J usage is TRBJ1-2, with D unresolved. This TCR was sampled from a man under 40 with HIV. Here the sequenced sample was unsorted PBMCs, taken about 9.1 years after starting antiretroviral therapy. CDR3 amino acids: CASSPDQTYGYTF. Here the CDR3 DNA reads TGCGCCAGCAGCCCCGACCAGACTTATGGCTACACCTTC.